The 9 T cell receptor beta chains below come from one sample, sequenced in a study of CD8+ T cells in alopecia areata. Treatment defined: oral pan-JAK inhibitor, 5-10 mg twice daily. The authors extracted RNA and reverse transcribed it into cDNA as the sequencing template. Sequenced by immunoSEQ multiplex PCR; TCRdb stores in-frame clones only, minus some. The data show more than 200,000 clones, approximately 72% seen once. The sample here was CD4+ T cells sorted from blood, taken at approximately week 45, from a patient treated with tofacitinib. The receptors come from a human donor with alopecia areata.

The V gene is TRBV6-6, the J gene TRBJ1-1; D gene unclear. CDR1 and CDR2 (germline): MNHNY, SVGAGI (reference sequence). The CDR3 extends over 13 amino acids. V dropped 2 bases and J dropped 6 bases, with 10 bases sitting between them. The CDR3 region is CASSYRSGAEAFF. The DNA for the CDR3 is TGTGCCAGCAGTTACCGGAGCGGGGCTGAAGCTTTCTTT.

The table lists this clone with a few counts. The chain links TRBV19 to TRBJ1-6, with 7 positions matching TRBD1. The germline CDR1 and CDR2 sequences are LNHDA and SQIVND (reference sequence). The CDR3 sequence is 14 residues long. After removal of 7 bases from V and 10 bases from J, the junction contained 10 bases not matched to a gene. For the CDR3, the DNA is TGTGCCAGTACCGTCCGGGACAGTTTGTCACCCCTCCACTTT. It is translated as CASTVRDSLSPLHF.

The CDR3 DNA is TGCAGCGTTGAAGGGACTCAATATGGCTACACCTTC. It codes for CSVEGTQYGYTF. The chain joins TRBV29-1 to TRBJ1-2; D not certain. This CDR3 spans 12 amino acids. CDR1 is SQVTM, CDR2 ANQGSEA, per germline. The V gene lost 1 base and the J gene lost 5 bases, with 8 bases spanning the gap. Looking up the rest from reference TRBV29-1 and TRBJ1-2 gives the full variable domain: SAVISQKPSRDICQRGTSLTIQCQVDSQVTMMFWYRQQPGQSLTLIATANQGSEATYESGFVIDKFPISRPNLTFSTLTVSNMSPEDSSIYLCSVEGTQYGYTFGSGTRLTVV.

The rearrangement links TRBV30 to TRBJ1-5, with 10 bases matching TRBD1. The germline CDR1 and CDR2 sequences are GTSNPN and SVGIG (reference sequence). Trimming removed 3 bases from V and 6 bases from J; junction bases left unmatched: 11. The CDR3 covers 16 residues. DNA for the CDR3: TGTGCCTGGAGGCCGGTGGGACAGGGGCCAGGTCAGCCCCAGCATTTT. Translation: CAWRPVGQGPGQPQHF.

This sequence joins TRBV23-1 and TRBJ2-5; D not resolved. TRBV23-1 falls under the ORF class, with uncertain function. The V end was cut by 3 bases, the J end by 2 bases, with 10 bases between. The CDR3 is made up of 14 amino acids. The CDR3 reads CASSHKDSQETQYF. In nucleotides, the CDR3 is TGCGCCAGCAGTCACAAAGATTCGCAAGAGACCCAGTACTTC.

V usage is TRBV29-1 and J usage is TRBJ1-4; TRBD1 aligns across 8 bases. Germline V gene sequence: CDR1 SQVTM, CDR2 ANQGSEA. The CDR3 spans 13 residues. Germline trimming cut 7 bases from V and 8 bases from J; bases unmatched to any gene: 9. The CDR3 nucleotides read TGCAGCGCCTCGGACAGGGTAGGCGAAAAACTGTTTTTT. Protein product: CSASDRVGEKLFF.

The V and J genes are TRBV29-1 and TRBJ2-7, with 7 bases fitting TRBD1. The V gene's germline CDR1 is SQVTM and CDR2 ANQGSEA. The length of the CDR3 is 13 residues. V gave up 6 bases and J gave up 3 bases; unmatched junction bases: 8. The CDR3 region is CSVRMGQFYEQYF. The CDR3 coding sequence is TGCAGCGTAAGAATGGGACAGTTCTACGAGCAGTACTTC.

This rearrangement joins TRBV15 to TRBJ1-1, with D unclear. Germline loops: CDR1 LNHNV, CDR2 YYDKDF (reference sequence). This CDR3 has 14 residues. V was pared by 4 bases and J by 1 base, with 10 bases between. CDR3 coding DNA: TGTGCCACCAGCACCAGGCAAAAGAACACTGAAGCTTTCTTT. It specifies CATSTRQKNTEAFF.

The chain is built from TRBV30 and TRBJ2-7, with 12 bases identical to TRBD2. The CDR3 contains 15 residues. Germline V gene data show CDR1 as GTSNPN and CDR2 as SVGIG (reference sequence). The ends lost 1 base at V and 3 bases at J; junction bases unmatched: 4. The DNA for the CDR3 is TGTGCCTGGAGTGGACTAGCGGGGGTCAACTACGAGCAGTACTTC. Translation gives CAWSGLAGVNYEQYF.